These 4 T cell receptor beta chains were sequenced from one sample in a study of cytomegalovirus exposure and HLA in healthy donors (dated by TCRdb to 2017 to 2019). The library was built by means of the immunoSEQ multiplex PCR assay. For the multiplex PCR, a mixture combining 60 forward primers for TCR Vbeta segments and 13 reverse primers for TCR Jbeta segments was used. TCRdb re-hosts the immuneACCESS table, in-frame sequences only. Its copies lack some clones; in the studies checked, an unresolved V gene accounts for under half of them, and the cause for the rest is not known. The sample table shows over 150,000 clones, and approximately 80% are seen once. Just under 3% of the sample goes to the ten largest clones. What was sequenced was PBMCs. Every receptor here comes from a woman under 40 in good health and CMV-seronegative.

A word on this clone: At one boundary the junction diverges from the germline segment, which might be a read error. CDR3 sequence reads: CASSVGQFANYGYPF. CDR3 nucleotides: TGTGCCAGCAGCGTGGGACAGTTCGCTAACTATGGCTACCCCTTC. J is TRBJ1-2 and V is TRBV9, with 7 bases that match TRBD1. The germline V gene encodes CDR1 SGDLS and CDR2 YYNGEE. The CDR3 is 15 residues long.

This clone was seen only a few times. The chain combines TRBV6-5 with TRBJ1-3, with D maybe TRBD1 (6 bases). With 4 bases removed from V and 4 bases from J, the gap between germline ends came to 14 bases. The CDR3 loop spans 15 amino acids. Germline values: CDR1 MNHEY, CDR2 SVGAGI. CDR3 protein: CASSFSRGPGNTIYF. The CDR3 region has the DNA TGTGCCAGCAGTTTCAGCAGGGGACCCGGAAACACCATATATTTT.

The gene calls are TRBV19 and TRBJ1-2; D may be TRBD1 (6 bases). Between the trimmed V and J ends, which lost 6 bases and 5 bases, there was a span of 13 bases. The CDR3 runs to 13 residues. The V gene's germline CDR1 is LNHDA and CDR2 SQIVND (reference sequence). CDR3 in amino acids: CASSETGPYGYTF. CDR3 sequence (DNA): TGTGCCAGTAGCGAGACAGGACCGTATGGCTACACCTTC.

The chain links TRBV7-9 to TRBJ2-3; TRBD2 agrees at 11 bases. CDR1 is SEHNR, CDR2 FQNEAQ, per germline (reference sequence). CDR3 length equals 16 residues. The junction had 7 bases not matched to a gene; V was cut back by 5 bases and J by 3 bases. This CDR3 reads CASSLKGLAETDTQYF. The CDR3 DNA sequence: TGTGCCAGCAGCCTCAAGGGACTAGCGGAGACAGATACGCAGTATTTT.